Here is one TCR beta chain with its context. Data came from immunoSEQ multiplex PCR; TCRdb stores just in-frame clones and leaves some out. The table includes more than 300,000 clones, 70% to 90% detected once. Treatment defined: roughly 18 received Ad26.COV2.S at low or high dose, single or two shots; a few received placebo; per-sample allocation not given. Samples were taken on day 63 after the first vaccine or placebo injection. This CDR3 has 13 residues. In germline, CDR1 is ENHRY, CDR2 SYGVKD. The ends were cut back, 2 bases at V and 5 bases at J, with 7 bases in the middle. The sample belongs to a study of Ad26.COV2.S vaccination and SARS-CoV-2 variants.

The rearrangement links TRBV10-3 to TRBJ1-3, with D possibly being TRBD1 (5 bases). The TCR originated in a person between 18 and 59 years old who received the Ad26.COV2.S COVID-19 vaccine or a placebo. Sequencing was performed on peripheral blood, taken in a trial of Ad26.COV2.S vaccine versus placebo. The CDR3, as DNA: TGTGCCATCAGTGAGGGACACAGAAACACCATATATTTT. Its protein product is CAISEGHRNTIYF.